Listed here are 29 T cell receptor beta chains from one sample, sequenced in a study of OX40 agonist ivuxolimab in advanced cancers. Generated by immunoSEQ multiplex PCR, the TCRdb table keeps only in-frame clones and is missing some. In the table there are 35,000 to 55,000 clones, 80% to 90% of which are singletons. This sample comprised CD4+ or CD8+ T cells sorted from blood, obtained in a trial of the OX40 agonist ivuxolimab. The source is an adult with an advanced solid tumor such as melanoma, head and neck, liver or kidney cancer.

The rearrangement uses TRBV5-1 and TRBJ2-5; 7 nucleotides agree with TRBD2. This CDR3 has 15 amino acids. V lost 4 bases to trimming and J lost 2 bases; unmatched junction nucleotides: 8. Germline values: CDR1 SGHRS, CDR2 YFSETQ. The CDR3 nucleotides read TGCGCCAGCAGCCCTGGTGGGGGGGGGCAAGAGACCCAGTACTTC. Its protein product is CASSPGGGGQETQYF.

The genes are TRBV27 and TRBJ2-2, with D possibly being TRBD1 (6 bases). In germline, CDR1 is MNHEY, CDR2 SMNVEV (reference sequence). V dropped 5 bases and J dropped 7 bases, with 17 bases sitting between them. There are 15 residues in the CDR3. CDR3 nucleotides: TGTGCCAGCAGTAGGTCTCAGGGGCGGGTCGGGGAGCTGTTTTTT. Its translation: CASSRSQGRVGELFF.

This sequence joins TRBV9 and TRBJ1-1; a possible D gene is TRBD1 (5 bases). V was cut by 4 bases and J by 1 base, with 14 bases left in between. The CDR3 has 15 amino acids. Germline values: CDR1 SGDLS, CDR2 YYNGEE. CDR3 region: CASSPRLGENTEAFF. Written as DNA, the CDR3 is TGTGCCAGCAGCCCCCGCCTGGGGGAGAACACTGAAGCTTTCTTT.

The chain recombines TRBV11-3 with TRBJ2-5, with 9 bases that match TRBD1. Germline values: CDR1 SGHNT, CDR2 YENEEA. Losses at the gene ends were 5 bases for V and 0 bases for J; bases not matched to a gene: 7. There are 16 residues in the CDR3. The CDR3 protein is CASSPAGQGNQETQYF. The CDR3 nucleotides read TGTGCCAGCAGCCCAGCGGGACAGGGAAACCAAGAGACCCAGTACTTC.

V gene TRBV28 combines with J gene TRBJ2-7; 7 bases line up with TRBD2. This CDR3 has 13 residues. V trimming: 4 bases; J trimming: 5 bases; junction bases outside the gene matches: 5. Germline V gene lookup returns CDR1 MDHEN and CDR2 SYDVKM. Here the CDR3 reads CASSSGGIHEQYF. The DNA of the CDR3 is TGTGCCAGCAGTTCGGGGGGAATACACGAGCAGTACTTC.

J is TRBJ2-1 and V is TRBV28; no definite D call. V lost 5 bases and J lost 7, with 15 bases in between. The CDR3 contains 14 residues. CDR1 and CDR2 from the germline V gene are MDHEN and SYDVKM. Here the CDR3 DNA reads TGTGCCAGCAGTCTCGTCGAGACTGGGAATGAGCAGTTCTTC. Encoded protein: CASSLVETGNEQFF.

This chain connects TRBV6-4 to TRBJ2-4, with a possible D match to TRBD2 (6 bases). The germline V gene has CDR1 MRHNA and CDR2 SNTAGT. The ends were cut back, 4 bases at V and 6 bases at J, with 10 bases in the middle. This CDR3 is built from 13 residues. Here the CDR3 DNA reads TGTGCCAGCAGTGCGCAGGGAGGAAACATTCAGTACTTC. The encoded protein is CASSAQGGNIQYF.

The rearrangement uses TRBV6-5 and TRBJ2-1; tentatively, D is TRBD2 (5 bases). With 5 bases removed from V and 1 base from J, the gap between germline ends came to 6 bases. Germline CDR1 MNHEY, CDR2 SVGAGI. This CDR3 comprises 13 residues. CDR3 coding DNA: TGTGCCAGCAGTCGGAGGTCCTACAATGAGCAGTTCTTC. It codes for CASSRRSYNEQFF.

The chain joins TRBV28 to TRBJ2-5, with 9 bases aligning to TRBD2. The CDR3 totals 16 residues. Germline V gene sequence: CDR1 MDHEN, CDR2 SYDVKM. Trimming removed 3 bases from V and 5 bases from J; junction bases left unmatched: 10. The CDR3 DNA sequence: TGTGCCAGCAGTTTGATTAGCGGGAGAAGGTGGGAGACCCAGTACTTC. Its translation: CASSLISGRRWETQYF.

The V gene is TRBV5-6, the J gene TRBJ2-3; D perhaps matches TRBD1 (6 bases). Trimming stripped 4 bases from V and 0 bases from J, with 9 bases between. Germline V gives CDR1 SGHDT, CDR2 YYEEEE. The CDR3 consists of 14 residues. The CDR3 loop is CASSPQGSTDTQYF. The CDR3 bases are TGTGCCAGCAGCCCTCAGGGGAGCACAGATACGCAGTATTTT.

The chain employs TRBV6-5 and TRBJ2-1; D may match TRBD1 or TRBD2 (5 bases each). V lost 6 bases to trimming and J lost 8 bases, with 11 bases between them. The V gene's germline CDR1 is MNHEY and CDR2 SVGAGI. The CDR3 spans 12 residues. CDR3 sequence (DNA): TGTGCCAGCAGGCTACGGGGCTATGAGCAGTTCTTC. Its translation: CASRLRGYEQFF.

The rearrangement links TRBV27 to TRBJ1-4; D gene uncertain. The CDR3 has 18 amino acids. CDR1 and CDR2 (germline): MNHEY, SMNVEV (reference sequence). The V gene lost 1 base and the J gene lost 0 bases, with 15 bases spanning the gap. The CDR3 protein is CASSLLWGTPPTNEKLFF. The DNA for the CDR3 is TGTGCCAGCAGTTTATTGTGGGGAACCCCTCCAACTAATGAAAAACTGTTTTTT.

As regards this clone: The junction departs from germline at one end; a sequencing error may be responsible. For the CDR3, the DNA is TGCGCCAGCAGTAAGGGGGGGCTGAGTTACACTGAAGCTTTCTTT. Translating gives CASSKGGLSYTEAFF. The gene calls are TRBV6-6 and TRBJ1-1; D is possibly TRBD1 (6 bases). This CDR3 comprises 15 residues. Per the germline V gene, CDR1 is MNHNY and CDR2 is SVGAGI (reference sequence).

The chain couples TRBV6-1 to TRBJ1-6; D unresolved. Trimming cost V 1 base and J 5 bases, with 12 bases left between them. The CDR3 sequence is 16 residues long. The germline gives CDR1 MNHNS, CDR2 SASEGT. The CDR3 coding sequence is TGTGCCAGCAGTGAAGTAGGGTTTGGGAATAATTCACCCCTCCACTTT. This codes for CASSEVGFGNNSPLHF.

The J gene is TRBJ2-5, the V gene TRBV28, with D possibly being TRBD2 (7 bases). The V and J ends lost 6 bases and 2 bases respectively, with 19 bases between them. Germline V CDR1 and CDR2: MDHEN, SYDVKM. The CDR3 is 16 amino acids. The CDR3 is CASRRYGGAPQETQYF. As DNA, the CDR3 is TGTGCCAGCAGGCGATATGGGGGGGCCCCACAAGAGACCCAGTACTTC.

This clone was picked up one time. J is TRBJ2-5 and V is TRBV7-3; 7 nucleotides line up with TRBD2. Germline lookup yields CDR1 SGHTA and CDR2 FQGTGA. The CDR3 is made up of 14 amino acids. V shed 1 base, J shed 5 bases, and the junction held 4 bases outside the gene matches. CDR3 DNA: TGTGCCAGCAGCTTAATGGGGGGGTTGGAGACCCAGTACTTC. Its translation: CASSLMGGLETQYF.

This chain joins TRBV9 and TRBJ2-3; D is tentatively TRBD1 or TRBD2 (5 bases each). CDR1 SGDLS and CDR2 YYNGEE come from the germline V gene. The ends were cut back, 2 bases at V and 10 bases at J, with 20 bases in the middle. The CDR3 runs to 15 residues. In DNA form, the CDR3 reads TGTGCCAGCAGCGTTAGTGGGGGAAGTGGAGGAGCGCAGTATTTT. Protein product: CASSVSGGSGGAQYF. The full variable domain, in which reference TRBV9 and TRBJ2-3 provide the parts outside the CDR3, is DSGVTQTPKHLITATGQRVTLRCSPRSGDLSVYWYQQSLDQGLQFLIQYYNGEERAKGNILERFSAQQFPDLHSELNLSSLELGDSALYFCASSVSGGSGGAQYFGPGTRLTVL.

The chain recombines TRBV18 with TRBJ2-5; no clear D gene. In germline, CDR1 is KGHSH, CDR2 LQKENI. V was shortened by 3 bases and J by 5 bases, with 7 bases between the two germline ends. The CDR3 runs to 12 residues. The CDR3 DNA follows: TGTGCCAGCTCACCGGGTTCTGAGACCCAGTACTTC. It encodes CASSPGSETQYF.

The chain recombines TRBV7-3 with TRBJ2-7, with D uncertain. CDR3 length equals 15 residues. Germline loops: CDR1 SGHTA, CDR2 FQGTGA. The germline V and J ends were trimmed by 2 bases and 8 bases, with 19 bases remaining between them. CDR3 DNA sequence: TGTGCCAGCAGCTTATATACCCGCAGCAGTAATAAGCAGTACTTC. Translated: CASSLYTRSSNKQYF.

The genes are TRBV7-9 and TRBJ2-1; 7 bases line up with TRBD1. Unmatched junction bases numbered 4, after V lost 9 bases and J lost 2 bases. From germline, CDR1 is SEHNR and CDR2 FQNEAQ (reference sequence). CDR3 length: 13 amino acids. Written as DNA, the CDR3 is TGTGCCAGTCTTCAGGGGGCCTACAATGAGCAGTTCTTC. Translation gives CASLQGAYNEQFF. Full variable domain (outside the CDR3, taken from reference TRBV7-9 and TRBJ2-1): DTGVSQNPRHKITKRGQNVTFRCDPISEHNRLYWYRQTLGQGPEFLTYFQNEAQLEKSRLLSDRFSAERPKGSFSTLEIQRTEQGDSAMYLCASLQGAYNEQFFGPGTRLTVL.

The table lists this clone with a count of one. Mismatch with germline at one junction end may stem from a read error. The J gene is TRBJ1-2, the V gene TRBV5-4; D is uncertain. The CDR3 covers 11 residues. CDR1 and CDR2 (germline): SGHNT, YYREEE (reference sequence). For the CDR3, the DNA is TGTGCCAGCAGCTTGGACTACGGCTACACCTTC. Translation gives CASSLDYGYTF.

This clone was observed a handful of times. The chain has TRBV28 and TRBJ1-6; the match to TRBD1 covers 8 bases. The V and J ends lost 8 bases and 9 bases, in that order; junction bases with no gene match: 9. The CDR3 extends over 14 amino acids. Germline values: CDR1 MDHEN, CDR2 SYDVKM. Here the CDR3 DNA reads TGTGCCAGCCGGACAGGGAGGATAGGTTCACCCCTCCACTTT. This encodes CASRTGRIGSPLHF.

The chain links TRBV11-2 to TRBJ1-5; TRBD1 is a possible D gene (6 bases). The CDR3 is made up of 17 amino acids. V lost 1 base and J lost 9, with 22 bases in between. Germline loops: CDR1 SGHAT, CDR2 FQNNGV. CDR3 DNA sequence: TGTGCCAGCAGCTTAGGGTCAAGAGGGACCCGGGGGGCGCCCCAGCATTTT. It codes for CASSLGSRGTRGAPQHF. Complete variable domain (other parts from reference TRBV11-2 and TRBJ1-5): EAGVAQSPRYKIIEKRQSVAFWCNPISGHATLYWYQQILGQGPKLLIQFQNNGVVDDSQLPKDRFSAERLKGVDSTLKIQPAKLEDSAVYLCASSLGSRGTRGAPQHFGDGTRLSIL.

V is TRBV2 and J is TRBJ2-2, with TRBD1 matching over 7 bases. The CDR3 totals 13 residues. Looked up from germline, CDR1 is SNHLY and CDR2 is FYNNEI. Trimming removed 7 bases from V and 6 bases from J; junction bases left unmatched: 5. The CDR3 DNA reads TGTGCCAGCACAAGACAGGGTTCCGGGGAGCTGTTTTTT. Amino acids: CASTRQGSGELFF.

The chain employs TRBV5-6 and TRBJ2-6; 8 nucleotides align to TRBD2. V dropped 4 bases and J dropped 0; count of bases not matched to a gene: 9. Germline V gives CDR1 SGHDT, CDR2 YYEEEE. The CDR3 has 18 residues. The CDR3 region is CASSQGLGKPSGANVLTF. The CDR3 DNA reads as TGTGCCAGCAGCCAGGGACTAGGCAAGCCCTCTGGGGCCAACGTCCTGACTTTC.

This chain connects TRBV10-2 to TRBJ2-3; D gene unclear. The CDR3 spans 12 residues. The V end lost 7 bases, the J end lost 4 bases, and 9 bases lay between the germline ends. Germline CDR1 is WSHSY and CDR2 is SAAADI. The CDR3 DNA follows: TGCGCCAGCAACTTCAACTCAGATACGCAGTATTTT. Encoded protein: CASNFNSDTQYF.

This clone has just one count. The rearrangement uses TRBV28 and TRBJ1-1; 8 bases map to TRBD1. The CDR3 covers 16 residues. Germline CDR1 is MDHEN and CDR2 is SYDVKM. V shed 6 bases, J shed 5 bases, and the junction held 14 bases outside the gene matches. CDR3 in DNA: TGTGCCAGCAGCGCCCGACAGGGGAGGGGGGGGACTGAAGCTTTCTTT. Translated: CASSARQGRGGTEAFF.

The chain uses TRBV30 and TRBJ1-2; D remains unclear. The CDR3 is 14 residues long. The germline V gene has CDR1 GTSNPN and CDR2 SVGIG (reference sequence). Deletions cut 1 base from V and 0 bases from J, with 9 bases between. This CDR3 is CAWSGDRSNYGYTF. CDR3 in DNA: TGTGCCTGGAGTGGTGATCGGTCTAACTATGGCTACACCTTC. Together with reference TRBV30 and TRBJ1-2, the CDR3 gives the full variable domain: SQTIHQWPATLVQPVGSPLSLECTVEGTSNPNLYWYRQAAGRGLQLLFYSVGIGQISSEVPQNLSASRPQDRQFILSSKKLLLSDSGFYLCAWSGDRSNYGYTFGSGTRLTVV.

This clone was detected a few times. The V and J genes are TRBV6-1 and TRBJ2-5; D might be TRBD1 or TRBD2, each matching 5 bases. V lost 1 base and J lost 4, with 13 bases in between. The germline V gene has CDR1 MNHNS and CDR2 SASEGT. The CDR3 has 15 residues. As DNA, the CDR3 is TGTGCCAGCAGTGAAGTAACTAGGGGTAGAGAGACCCAGTACTTC. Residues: CASSEVTRGRETQYF.